Listed below are T cell receptor beta chains from one sample, sequenced in a study of cytomegalovirus exposure and HLA in healthy donors. Sequenced by immunoSEQ multiplex PCR; TCRdb stores in-frame clones only, minus some. Seen here are 90,000 to 150,000 clones, around 63% observed once, and the top ten hold 9% to 10%. The sequencing input was PBMCs. These receptors originate from a middle-aged man in good health and CMV-seropositive. Each CDR3 is given with its conserved first and last residue. Each record gives: D gene, clone size, V gene, J gene, CDR3 protein, CDR3 DNA. D genes are given only for firm matches. Clone size is shown for a subset of rows, as once, few, many or a class of expanded clone.

TRBD2	-	TRBV10-3	TRBJ2-3	CAALAGETSTDTQYF	TGTGCCGCATTAGCGGGGGAGACTAGCACAGATACGCAGTATTTT
TRBD2	few	TRBV7-8	TRBJ2-4	CASSALPLAGVAKNIQYF	TGTGCCAGCAGCGCCTTGCCTTTAGCGGGCGTAGCCAAAAACATTCAGTACTTC
-	-	TRBV5-4	TRBJ2-7	CASATNGWGAYEQYF	TGTGCCAGCGCCACAAACGGATGGGGGGCCTACGAGCAGTACTTC
TRBD1	-	TRBV28	TRBJ1-3	CASWTGGLHTIYF	TGTGCCAGCTGGACAGGGGGGTTGCACACCATATATTTT
-	once	TRBV2	TRBJ2-5	CASRGPDRDQETQYF	TGTGCCTCTAGGGGTCCGGACAGAGACCAAGAGACCCAGTACTTC
-	-	TRBV6-1	TRBJ2-5	CASNLQVQETQYF	TGTGCCAGCAATCTACAGGTGCAAGAGACCCAGTACTTC
-	-	TRBV5-1	TRBJ2-2	CASSGGLSGELFF	TGCGCCAGCAGCGGCGGACTATCCGGGGAGCTGTTTTTT
TRBD1	-	TRBV6-1	TRBJ1-3	CASSADRGRLSNSGNTIYF	TGTGCCAGCAGTGCGGACAGGGGCCGGCTTTCCAACTCTGGAAACACCATATATTTT
-	-	TRBV20-1	TRBJ1-2	CSAPNYGYTF	TGCAGTGCCCCGAACTATGGCTACACCTTC
TRBD1	-	TRBV5-1	TRBJ1-2	CASSPQGTGQGINYGYTF	TGCGCCAGCAGCCCTCAGGGGACCGGACAGGGGATCAACTATGGCTACACCTTC
TRBD2	-	TRBV7-3	TRBJ2-3	CASSFREGDTQYF	TGTGCCAGCAGCTTTCGGGAGGGAGATACGCAGTATTTT
-	-	TRBV7-3	TRBJ1-1	CASSLVSGPQSNTEAFF	TGTGCCAGCAGCTTAGTTTCAGGCCCCCAATCGAACACTGAAGCTTTCTTT
-	-	TRBV25-1	TRBJ1-6	CASSAQDNSPLHF	TGTGCCAGCAGTGCGCAGGATAATTCACCCCTCCACTTT
-	-	TRBV5-6	TRBJ2-4	CASSLRSSGFGIQYF	TGTGCCAGCAGCTTGCGTAGCAGTGGGTTTGGCATTCAGTACTTC
-	-	TRBV6-6	TRBJ1-2	CASSYGGTWGYTF	TGTGCCAGCAGTTACGGGGGGACGTGGGGCTACACCTTC
TRBD2	-	TRBV27	TRBJ2-1	CASRRGAKNEQFF	TGTGCCAGCAGGCGGGGGGCTAAAAATGAGCAGTTCTTC
-	-	TRBV19	TRBJ2-7	CASSISSRGVYEQYF	TGTGCCAGTAGTATTTCGTCCAGAGGTGTCTACGAGCAGTACTTC
-	few	TRBV5-6	TRBJ2-2	CASSYWGANTGELFF	TGTGCCAGCAGCTATTGGGGGGCGAACACCGGGGAGCTGTTTTTT
TRBD1	few	TRBV7-2	TRBJ2-3	CASSSTGAPGAQYF	TGTGCCAGCAGCTCGACAGGGGCCCCTGGGGCGCAGTATTTT
-	-	TRBV29-1	TRBJ1-3	CSVSGRGNTIYF	TGCAGCGTTTCGGGCCGCGGGAACACCATATATTTT
TRBD1	-	TRBV7-9	TRBJ1-4	CASSRTQGVDEKLFF	TGTGCCAGCAGCCGTACGCAGGGGGTAGATGAAAAACTGTTTTTT
TRBD1	-	TRBV11-1	TRBJ2-7	CASSLRGQSYEQYF	TGTGCCAGCAGCCTTAGGGGACAGTCCTACGAGCAGTACTTC
TRBD2	-	TRBV9	TRBJ2-7	CASSVSASGTYEQYF	TGTGCCAGCAGCGTATCGGCTAGCGGGACCTACGAGCAGTACTTC
-	-	TRBV14	TRBJ2-5	CASSPFYSGETQYF	TGTGCCAGCAGCCCGTTTTACAGTGGAGAGACCCAGTACTTC
TRBD1	-	TRBV13	TRBJ2-3	CASSLTGATDTQYF	TGTGCCAGCAGCTTGACAGGGGCGACAGATACGCAGTATTTT
-	-	TRBV7-2	TRBJ1-1	CASSWAGMNTEAFF	TGTGCCAGCAGCTGGGCGGGCATGAACACTGAAGCTTTCTTT
-	-	TRBV19	TRBJ1-2	CASTPRGSRGAYGYTF	TGTGCCAGTACCCCGAGGGGGAGTAGGGGAGCCTATGGCTACACCTTC
-	few	TRBV19	TRBJ1-5	CASSKAAAFSNQPQHF	TGTGCCAGTAGTAAAGCCGCAGCGTTTAGCAATCAGCCCCAGCATTTT
-	-	TRBV10-1	TRBJ2-7	CASSGGHMDEQYF	TGCGCCAGCAGCGGTGGACATATGGACGAGCAGTACTTC
-	-	TRBV18	TRBJ2-3	CASSRQRGETGRPKDTDTQYF	TGTGCCAGCTCACGACAAAGGGGAGAGACAGGCAGACCAAAAGACACAGATACGCAGTATTTT
TRBD1	-	TRBV4-2	TRBJ1-2	CASSQEDRGYTF	TGTGCCAGCAGCCAGGAGGACAGGGGCTACACCTTC
TRBD1	-	TRBV15	TRBJ2-7	CATSREDRGPYEQYF	TGTGCCACCAGCAGAGAGGACAGGGGGCCTTACGAGCAGTACTTC
-	-	TRBV2	TRBJ2-5	CASSELVVQETQYF	TGTGCCAGCAGTGAGCTCGTAGTCCAAGAGACCCAGTACTTC
TRBD1	-	TRBV9	TRBJ1-3	CASSVEQGENTIYF	TGTGCCAGCAGCGTAGAACAGGGGGAGAACACCATATATTTT
TRBD1	-	TRBV7-2	TRBJ1-3	CASSFRTGEDTIYF	TGTGCCAGCAGCTTTAGGACAGGGGAGGACACCATATATTTT
-	few	TRBV4-3	TRBJ2-7	CASSQVLAGIDYEQYF	TGCGCCAGCAGCCAAGTCTTAGCTGGAATTGACTACGAGCAGTACTTC
-	-	TRBV21-1	TRBJ1-2	CASTLLGRDRKDYGYTF	TGTGCCAGCACCCTTCTAGGCCGGGACAGGAAGGACTATGGCTACACCTTC
TRBD1	-	TRBV29-1	TRBJ1-2	CSVEGGTESNYGYTF	TGCAGCGTTGAAGGGGGGACAGAGTCTAACTATGGCTACACCTTC
-	-	TRBV28	TRBJ2-1	CASSSGGSSYNEQFF	TGTGCCAGCAGTTCCGGGGGAAGCTCCTACAATGAGCAGTTCTTC
-	-	TRBV6-6	TRBJ2-7	CASSYSTDHPYEQYF	TGTGCCAGCAGTTACTCGACTGATCATCCCTACGAGCAGTACTTC
-	-	TRBV19	TRBJ2-7	CASSIAGGESYKQYF	TGTGCCAGTAGTATAGCCGGCGGGGAATCCTACAAGCAGTACTTC
-	-	TRBV9	TRBJ1-1	CASSVGVVPGTEAFF	TGTGCCAGCAGCGTAGGAGTGGTCCCGGGGACTGAAGCTTTCTTT
TRBD1	few	TRBV7-9	TRBJ1-4	CASSGGQGNEKLFF	TGTGCCAGCAGTGGGGGACAGGGGAATGAAAAACTGTTTTTT
TRBD2	-	TRBV7-9	TRBJ2-5	CASSPGTTRVEQYF	TGTGCCAGCAGCCCCGGGACTACCCGGGTAGAGCAGTACTTC
TRBD1	few	TRBV10-2	TRBJ1-1	CASSWDSTNTEAFF	TGCGCCAGCAGCTGGGACAGCACGAACACTGAAGCTTTCTTT
TRBD2	-	TRBV7-3	TRBJ2-1	CASSPGRGGNEQFF	TGTGCCAGCAGCCCAGGGCGGGGGGGAAATGAGCAGTTCTTC
-	-	TRBV2	TRBJ2-5	CASSEVGGYQETQYF	TGTGCCAGCAGTGAAGTAGGAGGGTATCAAGAGACCCAGTACTTC
TRBD1	-	TRBV27	TRBJ2-4	CASSQPGQLAKNIQYF	TGTGCCAGCTCACAACCGGGACAGCTAGCCAAAAACATTCAGTACTTC
TRBD1	-	TRBV9	TRBJ2-7	CASSATGDSYEQYF	TGTGCCAGCAGCGCGACAGGGGACTCCTACGAGCAGTACTTC
-	-	TRBV9	TRBJ1-2	CASSALRGGYTF	TGTGCCAGCAGCGCGCTCAGAGGTGGCTACACCTTC
-	-	TRBV5-8	TRBJ1-3	CASSLGTAVSGNTIYF	TGTGCCAGCAGCTTGGGGACAGCTGTCTCTGGAAACACCATATATTTT
TRBD1	many	TRBV4-2	TRBJ1-1	CASSLQGGNTEAFF	TGTGCCAGCAGCCTACAGGGGGGTAACACTGAAGCTTTCTTT
-	few	TRBV9	TRBJ2-7	CASSVDYRAYEQYF	TGTGCCAGCAGCGTAGATTACAGGGCCTACGAGCAGTACTTC